The 30 T cell receptor beta chains below were found in one sample sequenced in a study of post-analysis software for immune sequencing data. Findings and caveats of the study: A few TRBV segments were significantly more frequent in patients than in controls. TRBV5-6, TRBV5-1 and TRBV20-1 were among these segments.

Prepared TCR beta cDNA libraries contained unique molecular identifiers. In TCRdb, the PCR reads were re-called with MiXCR into one record per CDR3 protein. The sample comprises hundreds of thousands of distinct CDR3 sequences, about 60% of which are singletons, and roughly 10% rests with the top ten. These TCRs' antigens remain unknown. Sequencing was carried out using blood. Receptors were obtained from a girl aged 2 to 10 with multiple sclerosis.

J is TRBJ1-6 and V is TRBV25-1; 9 nucleotides align to TRBD1. With 4 bases clipped from V and 7 bases from J, the junction kept 2 bases outside the gene matches. The CDR3 length is 14 residues. Germline CDR1 reads MGHDK; CDR2 reads SYGVNS. The CDR3 loop reads CASSGTGVNSPLHF. The CDR3 DNA follows: TGTGCCAGCAGTGGGACAGGGGTAAATTCACCCCTCCACTTT.

This chain joins TRBV29-1 and TRBJ2-6; D unclear. CDR1 is SQVTM and CDR2 is ANQGSEA in the germline V gene. This CDR3 has 13 amino acids. V dropped 3 bases and J dropped 4 bases, with 7 bases sitting between them. In DNA form, the CDR3 reads TGCAGCGTTGAGGGAACCGGGGCCAACGTCCTGACTTTC. Amino acids: CSVEGTGANVLTF.

The CDR3 region is CASSEQQAAKNIQYF. In DNA, the CDR3 is TGTGCCAGCAGTGAACAACAGGCGGCCAAAAACATTCAGTACTTC. The chain is built from TRBV6-1 and TRBJ2-7; maybe TRBD1 (5 bases). The J call could be wrong; TRBJ2-4 is a better fit for the DNA end. The CDR3 contains 15 residues. In germline, CDR1 is MNHNS, CDR2 SASEGT.

The chain combines TRBV12-5 with TRBJ2-7, with D perhaps matching TRBD2 (5 bases). Trimming left V 6 bases short and J 3 bases short, with 15 bases between. CDR1 and CDR2 from the germline V gene are LGHNT and FRNRAP. This CDR3 has 14 amino acids. In DNA form, the CDR3 reads TGTGCTAGTGGGCGTGATGGGAGCTACTACGAGCAGTACTTC. Amino acid sequence: CASGRDGSYYEQYF. The whole variable domain, remainder taken from reference TRBV12-5 and TRBJ2-7, is DARVTQTPRHKVTEMGQEVTMRCQPILGHNTVFWYRQTMMQGLELLAYFRNRAPLDDSGMPKDRFSAEMPDATLATLKIQPSEPRDSAVYFCASGRDGSYYEQYFGPGTRLTVT.

The chain employs TRBV20-1 and TRBJ2-1, with D perhaps matching TRBD1 (6 bases). V was pared by 0 bases and J by 9 bases, with 27 bases between. The CDR3 totals 18 residues. Germline V gene data show CDR1 as DFQATT and CDR2 as SNEGSKA (reference sequence). Here the CDR3 reads CSARDLDGPTVLQGEQFF. The CDR3 DNA reads TGCAGTGCTAGAGATCTTGACGGACCTACCGTATTACAGGGTGAGCAGTTCTTC.

This clonotype was counted a single time. This chain uses TRBV20-1 with TRBJ2-1, with 13 bases identical to TRBD2. From germline, CDR1 is DFQATT and CDR2 SNEGSKA (reference sequence). This CDR3 has 14 residues. Unmatched junction bases numbered 7, after V lost 4 bases and J lost 10 bases. The CDR3: CSATGLAGVDEQFF. The DNA of the CDR3 is TGCAGTGCTACCGGACTAGCGGGAGTCGACGAGCAGTTCTTC.

In this sample, this clonotype turned up once. V gene TRBV6-2 or TRBV6-3 combines with J gene TRBJ2-3; tentatively, D is TRBD2 (6 bases). Germline V lookup: CDR1 MNHEY, CDR2 SVGEGT. The CDR3 sequence is 14 residues long. Trimming took off 0 bases at V and 7 bases at J, with 11 bases between the two ends. The CDR3: CASSYSRTTYTQYF. CDR3 nucleotides: TGTGCCAGCAGTTACTCCAGGACTACCTATACGCAGTATTTT.

On this clonotype itself: Compared with germline, one end of the junction differs, possibly owing to a read error. For the CDR3, the DNA is TGCGCCAGCCAAGGGAATGTAGTCCCAGATACGCAGTATTTT. This translates into CASQGNVVPDTQYF. The V and J genes are TRBV28 and TRBJ2-3; D remains unclear. Germline V gene lookup returns CDR1 MDHEN and CDR2 SYDVKM. This CDR3 has 14 amino acids.

This clonotype came up a few times. The gene calls are TRBV11-2 and TRBJ2-3, with TRBD2 as a possible D gene (5 bases). The CDR3 is 15 residues long. Trimming stripped 3 bases from V and 5 bases from J, with 15 bases between. Looked up from germline, CDR1 is SGHAT and CDR2 is FQNNGV. The CDR3 DNA reads TGTGCCAGCAGCTTGCTAGGGTCTCGGGGAGATACGCAGTATTTT. Encoded protein: CASSLLGSRGDTQYF. Looking up the rest from reference TRBV11-2 and TRBJ2-3 gives the full variable domain: EAGVAQSPRYKIIEKRQSVAFWCNPISGHATLYWYQQILGQGPKLLIQFQNNGVVDDSQLPKDRFSAERLKGVDSTLKIQPAKLEDSAVYLCASSLLGSRGDTQYFGPGTRLTVL.

This chain joins TRBV20-1 and TRBJ2-4; D ambiguous. V gave up 0 bases and J gave up 0 bases, with 9 bases separating them. Looked up from germline, CDR1 is DFQATT and CDR2 is SNEGSKA (reference sequence). The CDR3 consists of 15 residues. This CDR3 reads CSARDPRVAKNIQYF. The CDR3 nucleotides are TGCAGTGCTAGAGATCCCCGTGTAGCCAAAAACATTCAGTACTTC.

About this clonotype itself: The junction does not match germline at one end; this may be a read error. The chain is built from TRBV7-2 and TRBJ2-1, with 13 nucleotides matching TRBD2. The germline gives CDR1 SGHTA, CDR2 FQGNSA. This CDR3 has 15 residues. For the CDR3, the DNA is TGTGCCAGCAGCTTAGGGACTAGCGGGGGCAATGGGCAGTTCTTC. Protein: CASSLGTSGGNGQFF.

V usage is TRBV14 and J usage is TRBJ1-4; TRBD1 aligns across 7 bases. The CDR3 consists of 14 residues. The junction had 6 bases not matched to a gene; V was cut back by 4 bases and J by 7 bases. CDR1 and CDR2 (germline): SGHDN, FVKESK. The CDR3 protein is CASSLQGLGEKLFF. The DNA for the CDR3 is TGTGCCAGCAGCCTACAGGGGTTGGGTGAAAAACTGTTTTTT.

CDR3 nucleotides: TGTGCCAGCAGTCTGGGAACAGGGTTGTTGGATGGCTACACCTTC. This gives the protein CASSLGTGLLDGYTF. The rearrangement links TRBV6-6 to TRBJ1-2, with D possibly matching TRBD1 (6 bases). The CDR3 runs to 15 residues. Germline V gene lookup returns CDR1 MNHNY and CDR2 SVGAGI (reference sequence). V was pared by 5 bases and J by 6 bases, with 19 bases between.

A few counts support this clonotype. V is TRBV13 and J is TRBJ1-1, with D unclear. The length of the CDR3 is 14 residues. Per the germline V gene, CDR1 is PRHDT and CDR2 is FYEKMQ (reference sequence). V was shortened by 3 bases and J by 7 bases, with 15 bases between the two germline ends. The CDR3 region has the DNA TGTGCCAGCAGCTTCGGGTCGGGGAGGGATGAAGCTTTCTTT. Translation gives CASSFGSGRDEAFF.

In nucleotides, the CDR3 is TGTGCCAGCAGTTTGGGGTCCCCGTCCGTCGATGAGCAGTTCTTC. It translates to CASSLGSPSVDEQFF. The chain has TRBV12-3 or TRBV12-4 and TRBJ2-1; no clear D. The CDR3 length is 15 residues. V lost 3 bases and J lost 8, with 17 bases in between.

This clonotype showed up just once. This sequence joins TRBV20-1 and TRBJ2-5; the D is unclear. Per the germline V gene, CDR1 is DFQATT and CDR2 is SNEGSKA (reference sequence). There are 12 residues in the CDR3. V lost 7 bases and J 2 bases, leaving 11 bases between the germline ends. The DNA of the CDR3 is TGCAGTGTCAGAGCCATTCAAGAGACCCAGTACTTC. As protein: CSVRAIQETQYF.

The chain links TRBV5-5 to TRBJ2-1; 9 positions agree with TRBD2. With the DNA end fitting TRBJ2-7 better, the J assignment may be wrong. The CDR3 runs 16 residues. Germline V lookup: CDR1 SGHKS, CDR2 YYEKEE (reference sequence). The CDR3 reads CASSPTSGGPYNEQYF. CDR3 nucleotides: TGTGCCAGCAGCCCGACGAGCGGGGGGCCTTACAATGAGCAGTACTTC.

This clonotype was observed a handful of times. This chain uses TRBV29-1 with TRBJ2-7, with D perhaps TRBD1 (6 bases). Germline V gene data show CDR1 as SQVTM and CDR2 as ANQGSEA. The CDR3 is made up of 13 amino acids. Trimming took off 7 bases at V and 4 bases at J, with 17 bases between the two ends. The CDR3 DNA is TGCAGCGCCATTATGACAGGAGATTACGAGCAGTACTTC. Translation: CSAIMTGDYEQYF.

This clonotype was observed a handful of times. The chain joins TRBV29-1 to TRBJ1-1, with D perhaps matching TRBD1 (6 bases). The CDR3 has 11 residues. Per the germline V gene, CDR1 is SQVTM and CDR2 is ANQGSEA. V lost 6 bases and J lost 6, with 11 bases in between. CDR3 in DNA: TGCAGCGTGGGGGGCCCCTCTGAAGCTTTCTTT. It is translated as CSVGGPSEAFF.

This sequence joins TRBV20-1 and TRBJ2-3; the D call may be TRBD1 or TRBD2 (5 bases each). V dropped 1 base and J dropped 14 bases, with 16 bases sitting between them. The germline CDR1 and CDR2 sequences are DFQATT and SNEGSKA (reference sequence). There are 12 residues in the CDR3. Here the CDR3 reads CSARGLLGAGYF. The CDR3 DNA reads TGCAGTGCTAGAGGTCTGCTAGGGGCGGGGTATTTT.

The chain has TRBV3-1 and TRBJ2-3, with 9 bases aligning to TRBD2. The CDR3 covers 16 residues. V lost 3 bases and J lost 2; bases outside the gene matches: 6. Germline-derived CDR1 and CDR2 are LGHDT and YNNKEL (reference sequence). CDR3 residues: CASSHNLAGSTDTQYF. The CDR3, as DNA: TGTGCCAGCAGCCACAATCTAGCGGGATCCACAGATACGCAGTATTTT.

V usage is TRBV25-1 and J usage is TRBJ2-7, with 7 nucleotides matching TRBD1. CDR3 size: 15 residues. V lost 4 bases to trimming and J lost 0 bases; unmatched junction nucleotides: 6. Germline V gene data show CDR1 as MGHDK and CDR2 as SYGVNS. DNA for the CDR3: TGTGCCAGCAGTGGATTTTACAGGGGCTCCTACGAGCAGTACTTC. As protein: CASSGFYRGSYEQYF.

The chain has TRBV9 and TRBJ2-3; D possibly corresponds to TRBD1 (5 bases). This CDR3 comprises 13 residues. CDR1 is SGDLS and CDR2 is YYNGEE in the germline V gene. Trimming took 6 bases from V and 5 from J, leaving 13 bases between them. CDR3 region: CASKGGHGDTQYF. In DNA form, the CDR3 reads TGTGCCAGCAAGGGCGGACATGGAGATACGCAGTATTTT.

Only a few counts were recorded for this clonotype. The chain has TRBV9 and TRBJ2-3; 9 bases fit TRBD2. This CDR3 has 16 amino acids. Losses at the gene ends were 4 bases for V and 0 bases for J; bases not matched to a gene: 6. From germline, CDR1 is SGDLS and CDR2 YYNGEE. The CDR3 DNA reads TGTGCCAGCAGCCCCCGACTAGCGGCTAGCACAGATACGCAGTATTTT. Translating it yields CASSPRLAASTDTQYF.

Notes on this clonotype: A junction end diverges from the germline sequence, so it may reflect a read error. The chain joins TRBV5-1 to TRBJ1-2; TRBD1 matches 7 bases. The germline V gene has CDR1 SGHRS and CDR2 YFSETQ. The CDR3 is 12 amino acids. CDR3 coding DNA: TGCGCCAGCAGAGGGACAGCGTATGGCTTCACCTTC. This gives the protein CASRGTAYGFTF.

The V call is TRBV10-3, the J call TRBJ2-1; D remains unclear. Trimming shortened V by 10 bases and J by 4 bases, and 17 bases separated the two germline ends. This CDR3 has 14 residues. Per the germline V gene, CDR1 is ENHRY and CDR2 is SYGVKD. CDR3 amino acids: CATDSLDGYNEQFF. CDR3 nucleotides: TGTGCCACCGACTCTTTGGACGGATACAATGAGCAGTTCTTC.

This chain joins TRBV12-3 or TRBV12-4 and TRBJ2-1; D remains unclear. V lost 6 bases, J lost 6 bases, and 9 bases lay in between. There are 12 residues in the CDR3. The CDR3 DNA reads as TGTGCCAGCAGGGCGAGCGCCAATGAGCAGTTCTTC. This encodes CASRASANEQFF.

DNA of the CDR3: TGTGCCATCAGAGGACAGGGTATTTCTAACTATGGCTACACCTTC. This encodes CAIRGQGISNYGYTF. The rearrangement links TRBV10-3 to TRBJ1-2, with TRBD1 identical over 8 bases. The germline V gene encodes CDR1 ENHRY and CDR2 SYGVKD. This CDR3 comprises 15 residues. Germline trimming cut 6 bases from V and 0 bases from J; bases unmatched to any gene: 6.

The gene calls are TRBV5-1 and TRBJ2-1; TRBD2 agrees at 12 bases. Germline CDR1 SGHRS, CDR2 YFSETQ. This CDR3 spans 18 amino acids. V dropped 0 bases and J dropped 8; count of bases not matched to a gene: 12. CDR3 in amino acids: CASSLALAGGSGSDEQFF. The DNA of the CDR3 is TGCGCCAGCAGCTTGGCGCTAGCGGGAGGGTCCGGATCAGATGAGCAGTTCTTC.

This clonotype was observed a single time. The chain links TRBV6-5 to TRBJ2-1, with D perhaps TRBD2 (5 bases). The germline V and J ends were trimmed by 5 bases and 8 bases, with 16 bases remaining between them. Germline CDR1 and CDR2: MNHEY and SVGAGI. The CDR3 totals 14 residues. The CDR3 DNA is TGTGCCAGCAGTCCGTTGGACTCGGACTATGAGCAGTTCTTC. Its protein is CASSPLDSDYEQFF.